The 16 T cell receptor beta chains listed next were all sequenced from one sample in a study of radiotherapy plus CTLA-4 blockade in lung cancer. Sequencing was performed with immunoSEQ multiplex PCR; in TCRdb, only in-frame clones are kept and a portion is missing. Of about 39,000 clones listed, about four fifths were seen once; the top ten hold 20% to 30%. Sequenced material: peripheral blood, taken from a patient treated with radiotherapy plus ipilimumab. Receptors originate from a human donor with non-small cell lung cancer that progressed on radiotherapy plus ipilimumab.

The table lists this clone with a few counts. This chain connects TRBV25-1 to TRBJ1-2; weak D call: TRBD1 (6 bases). In germline, CDR1 is MGHDK, CDR2 SYGVNS. Trimming left V 4 bases short and J 4 bases short, with 13 bases between. The CDR3 loop spans 14 amino acids. As DNA, the CDR3 is TGTGCCAGCAGTGGGATCGGACAGACCTATGGCTACACCTTC. This gives the protein CASSGIGQTYGYTF.

J is TRBJ2-5 and V is TRBV11-3; 14 positions agree with TRBD2. Per the germline V gene, CDR1 is SGHNT and CDR2 is YENEEA. J lost 1 base, V lost 5 bases, and 6 bases had no gene match. The CDR3 totals 17 residues. This chain's CDR3 is CASSPGTSGGFQETQYF. The DNA of the CDR3 is TGTGCCAGCAGCCCCGGGACTAGCGGGGGTTTCCAAGAGACCCAGTACTTC.

This clone was seen only a few times. The chain combines TRBV7-2 with TRBJ1-5; D remains ambiguous. The CDR3 runs to 17 residues. V was pared by 5 bases and J by 3 bases, with 20 bases between. Germline V lookup: CDR1 SGHTA, CDR2 FQGNSA. Here the CDR3 DNA reads TGTGCCAGCAGCGCCCCGGGAGCTCCTTGGAACAATCAGCCCCAGCATTTT. Translating gives CASSAPGAPWNNQPQHF.

This clone was found once. Here the CDR3 reads CASSQGQTSNQPQHF. The CDR3 region has the DNA TGTGCCAGCAGCCAAGGACAGACTAGCAATCAGCCCCAGCATTTT. The genes are TRBV7-2 and TRBJ1-5, with D perhaps matching TRBD1 (6 bases). This CDR3 comprises 15 residues. Germline CDR1 reads SGHTA; CDR2 reads FQGNSA. Trimming pared 5 bases from V and 0 bases from J, leaving 11 bases between.

This clone came up once. The rearrangement uses TRBV6-7 and TRBJ2-3, with TRBD2 matching 7 bases. TRBV6-7 is given ORF status, its function remaining uncertain. The trim removed 2 bases at V and 5 bases at J, leaving 10 bases unmatched. The CDR3 runs 16 residues. Here the CDR3 reads CASSYPEGWEGDTQYF. CDR3 sequence (DNA): TGTGCCAGCAGTTACCCTGAGGGCTGGGAGGGAGATACGCAGTATTTT.

This chain links TRBV19 with TRBJ1-2; TRBD1 matches 7 bases. The CDR3 length is 15 residues. Trimming removed 4 bases from V and 3 bases from J; junction bases left unmatched: 8. Germline CDR1 is LNHDA and CDR2 is SQIVND (reference sequence). CDR3 DNA sequence: TGTGCCAGTAGTACCCCGGGACAGTCCTACTATGGCTACACCTTC. Its translation is CASSTPGQSYYGYTF.

The rearrangement joins TRBV7-6 to TRBJ1-3; 7 bases agree with TRBD1. CDR1 is SGHVS, CDR2 FNYEAQ, per germline. CDR3 length equals 16 residues. The V and J ends lost 0 bases and 1 base, in that order; junction bases with no gene match: 3. CDR3 in DNA: TGTGCCAGCAGCTTAGCCCTGACAGGGTCTGGAAACACCATATATTTT. Translated: CASSLALTGSGNTIYF.

The CDR3 DNA follows: TGTGCCAGCTCATCTCAGGGTAGCAATCAGCCCCAGCATTTT. It specifies CASSSQGSNQPQHF. The genes are TRBV18 and TRBJ1-5; TRBD1 is a possible D gene (5 bases). Germline CDR1 is KGHSH and CDR2 is LQKENI. V lost 5 bases and J 0 bases, leaving 8 bases between the germline ends. The CDR3 runs 14 residues.

This clone has a handful of counts. V gene TRBV2 combines with J gene TRBJ1-4, with D possibly matching TRBD1 (6 bases). The ends were cut back, 3 bases at V and 1 base at J, with 9 bases in the middle. Germline-derived CDR1 and CDR2 are SNHLY and FYNNEI. The length of the CDR3 is 15 residues. The CDR3 DNA is TGTGCCAGCAGTGATGAACAGGGAACTAATGAAAAACTGTTTTTT. The encoded protein is CASSDEQGTNEKLFF.

The chain is built from TRBV12-5 and TRBJ1-1; D gene unclear. Germline V gives CDR1 LGHNT, CDR2 FRNRAP. This CDR3 is built from 13 residues. Trimming cost V 2 bases and J 9 bases, with 13 bases left between them. The CDR3 spells CASGLPKVGQAFF. DNA of the CDR3: TGTGCTAGTGGTTTGCCCAAGGTTGGGCAAGCTTTCTTT.

DNA for the CDR3: TGCGCCAGCAGCCAACTTCGACTAGCGGAGCAGTTCTTC. It specifies CASSQLRLAEQFF. The chain combines TRBV4-3 with TRBJ2-1, with TRBD2 matching 8 bases. The CDR3 sequence is 13 residues long. Germline trimming cut 2 bases from V and 10 bases from J; bases unmatched to any gene: 4. Germline CDR1 LGHNA, CDR2 YSLEER.

The chain combines TRBV10-3 with TRBJ1-4; D is undetermined. Trimming left V 4 bases short and J 2 bases short, with 11 bases between. The CDR3 is 15 residues long. Germline V gene sequence: CDR1 ENHRY, CDR2 SYGVKD. As DNA, the CDR3 is TGTGCCATCAGTGTCCAGCTCGGGACTAATGAAAAACTGTTTTTT. Its translation: CAISVQLGTNEKLFF.

V is TRBV6-4 and J is TRBJ2-3; 12 nucleotides match TRBD2. This CDR3 has 16 amino acids. J was trimmed by 6 bases and V by 4 bases; bases with no gene match: 8. CDR1 and CDR2 from the germline V gene are MRHNA and SNTAGT. The DNA for the CDR3 is TGTGCCAGCAGTGTCTCTAGCGGGGGGGCAGCTGATACGCAGTATTTT. It encodes CASSVSSGGAADTQYF.

The CDR3 DNA reads as TGTGCCAGTAGTAAAGTTCGGGGAGAGACCCAGTACTTC. Translated: CASSKVRGETQYF. The chain is built from TRBV19 and TRBJ2-5; weak D call: TRBD2 (5 bases). The germline CDR1 and CDR2 sequences are LNHDA and SQIVND (reference sequence). V lost 4 bases and J lost 4, with 10 bases in between. This CDR3 comprises 13 residues.

The chain has TRBV2 and TRBJ1-2; D unresolved. V was cut by 4 bases and J by 0 bases, with 6 bases left in between. The CDR3 is 13 amino acids. Per the germline V gene, CDR1 is SNHLY and CDR2 is FYNNEI. CDR3 in DNA: TGTGCCAGCAGTGCAGATTCTAACTATGGCTACACCTTC. Amino acids: CASSADSNYGYTF.

The V and J genes are TRBV27 and TRBJ2-7, with TRBD1 matching over 7 bases. Germline CDR1 and CDR2: MNHEY and SMNVEV (reference sequence). This CDR3 comprises 15 residues. Trimming took 8 bases from V and 6 from J; bases not matched to a gene: 16. The CDR3 protein is CASRLLAQGLGEQYF. The CDR3 DNA reads as TGTGCCAGCCGCCTTTTAGCACAGGGGTTAGGCGAGCAGTACTTC.